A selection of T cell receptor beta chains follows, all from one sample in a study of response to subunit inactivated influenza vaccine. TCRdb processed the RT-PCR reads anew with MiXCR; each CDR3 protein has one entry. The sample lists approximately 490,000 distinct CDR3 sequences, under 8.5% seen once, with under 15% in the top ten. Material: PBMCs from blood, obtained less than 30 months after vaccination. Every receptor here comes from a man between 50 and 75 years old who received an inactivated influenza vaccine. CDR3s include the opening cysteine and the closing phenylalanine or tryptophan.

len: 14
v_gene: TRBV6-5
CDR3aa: CASSYSKAGYEQYF

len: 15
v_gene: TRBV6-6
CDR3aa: CASSYEASSYNEQFF

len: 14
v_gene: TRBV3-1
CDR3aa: CASRGTGLNTEAFF

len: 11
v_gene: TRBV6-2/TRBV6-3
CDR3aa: CASSDRNEQYF

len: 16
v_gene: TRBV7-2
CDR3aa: CASSLQPYGGGTEAFF

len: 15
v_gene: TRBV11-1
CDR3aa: CASSLGRGRRNEQFF

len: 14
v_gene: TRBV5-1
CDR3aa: CASSLRTSFNEQFF

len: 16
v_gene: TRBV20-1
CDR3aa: CSARDPWGLAVETQYF

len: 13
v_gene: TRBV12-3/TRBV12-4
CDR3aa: CASSNSGTYGYTF

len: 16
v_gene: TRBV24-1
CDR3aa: CATSGRSLAGADEQFF

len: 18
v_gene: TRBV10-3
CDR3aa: CAISERPAGAPGTGELFF

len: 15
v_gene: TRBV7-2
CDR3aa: CASSTSARNRNTIYF

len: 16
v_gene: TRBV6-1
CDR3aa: CASRPQGAANTGELFF

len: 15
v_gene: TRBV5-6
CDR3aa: CASSLRTSTNEKLFF

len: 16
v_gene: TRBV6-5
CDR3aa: CASSYSTSGSSYEQYF

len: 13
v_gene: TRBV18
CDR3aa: CASSPTMKETQYF

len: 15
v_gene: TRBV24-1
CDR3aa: CATSETSGAQETQYF

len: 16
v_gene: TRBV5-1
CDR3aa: CASSAGQTATNEKLFF

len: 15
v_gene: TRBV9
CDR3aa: CASSQVAGLYNEQFF

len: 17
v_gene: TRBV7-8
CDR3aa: CASSSRAVGMGSYEQYF

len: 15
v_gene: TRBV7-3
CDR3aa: CASSLTGIGWDTIYF

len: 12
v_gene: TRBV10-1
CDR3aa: CASSETTFGTYF

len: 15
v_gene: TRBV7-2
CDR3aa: CASSQTGGGNSPLHF